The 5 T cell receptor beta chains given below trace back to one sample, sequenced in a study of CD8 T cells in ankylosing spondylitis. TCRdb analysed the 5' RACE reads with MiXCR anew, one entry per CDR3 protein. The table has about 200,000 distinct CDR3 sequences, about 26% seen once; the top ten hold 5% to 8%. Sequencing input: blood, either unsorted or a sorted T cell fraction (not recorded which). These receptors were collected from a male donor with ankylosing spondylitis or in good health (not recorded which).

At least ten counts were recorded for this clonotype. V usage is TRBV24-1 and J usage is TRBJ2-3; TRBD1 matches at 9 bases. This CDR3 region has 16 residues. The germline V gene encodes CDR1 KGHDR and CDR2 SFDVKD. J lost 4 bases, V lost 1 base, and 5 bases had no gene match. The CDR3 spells CATSDFPDRGADTQYF. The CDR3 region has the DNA TGTGCCACCAGTGATTTCCCCGACAGGGGGGCAGATACGCAGTATTTT.

CDR3 sequence reads: CSASPQSNYGYTF. The CDR3 DNA reads as TGCAGTGCTAGTCCGCAGAGTAACTATGGCTACACCTTC. The J gene is TRBJ1-2, the V gene TRBV20-1; D ambiguous. This CDR3 region has 13 residues. Trimming pared 3 bases from V and 1 base from J, leaving 9 bases between. Germline V gene sequence: CDR1 DFQATT, CDR2 SNEGSKA (reference sequence).

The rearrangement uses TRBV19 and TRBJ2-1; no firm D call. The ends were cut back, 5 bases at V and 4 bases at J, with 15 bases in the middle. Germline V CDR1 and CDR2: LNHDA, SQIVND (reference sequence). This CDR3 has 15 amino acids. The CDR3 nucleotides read TGTGCCAGTAGTTCTAGAAAGGGCGTTTACAATGAGCAGTTCTTC. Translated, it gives CASSSRKGVYNEQFF.

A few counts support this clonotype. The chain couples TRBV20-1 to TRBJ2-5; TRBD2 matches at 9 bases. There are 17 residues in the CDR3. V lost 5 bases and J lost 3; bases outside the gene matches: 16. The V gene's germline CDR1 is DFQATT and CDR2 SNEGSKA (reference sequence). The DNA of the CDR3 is TGCAGTGCTGACCACTCTCAGCGGGAGGCCCAAAAAGAGACCCAGTACTTC. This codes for CSADHSQREAQKETQYF.

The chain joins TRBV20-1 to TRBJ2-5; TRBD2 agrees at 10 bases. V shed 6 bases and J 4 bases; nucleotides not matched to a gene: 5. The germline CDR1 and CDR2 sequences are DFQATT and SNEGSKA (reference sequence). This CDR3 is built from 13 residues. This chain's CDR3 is CSALLAGIETQYF. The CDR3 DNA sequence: TGCAGTGCACTACTAGCGGGGATAGAGACCCAGTACTTC.